The source of this TCR beta chain is a study of CD8 T cells in Susac syndrome. With random hexamers, roughly 0.45 to 1 ug RNA was reverse transcribed. Amplification of TCR beta CDR3 was carried out by immunoSEQ multiplex PCR, which covered 54 Vbeta and 13 Jbeta segments. In TCRdb, the immunoSEQ multiplex PCR reads were re-called with MiXCR into one record per CDR3 protein. This table holds about 430,000 distinct CDR3 sequences, about 85% found once. FACS was used to enrich TEMRA cells, whereas the CD8+ and CD4+ T cells were obtained by negative isolation. The table lists this clonotype with a count of one. The sequenced material came from CD8+ T cells from PBMCs. This clonotype was sampled from a human donor with multiple sclerosis.

The CDR3 loop reads CASSLLDGSNQPQHF. The DNA for the CDR3 is TGTGCCAGCAGTTTACTGGACGGTAGCAATCAGCCCCAGCATTTT. The chain uses TRBV27 and TRBJ1-5; D gene uncertain. CDR3 length: 15 residues. Trimming took 2 bases from V and 0 from J, leaving 8 bases between them. Germline V CDR1 and CDR2: MNHEY, SMNVEV (reference sequence).